This T cell receptor (beta chain) originates from a study of CXCR3-negative and CXCR3-positive naive CD8 T cells. Broader study findings: Between one naive subset and the other, surface CD5 was comparable, and TCR strength was inferred from TRB CDR3 properties. Diversity proved comparably high across both naive subsets and much lower in memory CD8+ cells. Naive CXCR3-negative and CXCR3-positive cells had similar TRBV-TRBJ usage; memory differed.

Germline-derived CDR1 and CDR2 are MGHRA and YSYEKL. The CDR3 runs to 14 residues. A CD45RO-CCR7+CD27+CD95- phenotype identified naive CD8+ T cells. As concerns this clonotype: Antigen: not known.

The study made its TRB cDNA libraries by 5' RACE, adding UMI labels. TCRdb reprocessed the 5' RACE reads and stores each CDR3 protein as one record, lacking DNA. Seen in this sample are some 130,000 distinct CDR3 sequences; the ten most common clones hold approximately 0.3%. The specimen sequenced was naive CXCR3- CD8+ T cells from blood. Sample subset: CD45RO-CCR7+CD27+CD95- naive CD8+ T cells lacking CXCR3 (TNR3-). The chain is built from TRBV4-1 and TRBJ2-3. This TCR was sampled from a human donor in good health. Some clones in this sample may be carry-over from other donors' samples. The CDR3 sequence is CASSQLLGTDTQYF.